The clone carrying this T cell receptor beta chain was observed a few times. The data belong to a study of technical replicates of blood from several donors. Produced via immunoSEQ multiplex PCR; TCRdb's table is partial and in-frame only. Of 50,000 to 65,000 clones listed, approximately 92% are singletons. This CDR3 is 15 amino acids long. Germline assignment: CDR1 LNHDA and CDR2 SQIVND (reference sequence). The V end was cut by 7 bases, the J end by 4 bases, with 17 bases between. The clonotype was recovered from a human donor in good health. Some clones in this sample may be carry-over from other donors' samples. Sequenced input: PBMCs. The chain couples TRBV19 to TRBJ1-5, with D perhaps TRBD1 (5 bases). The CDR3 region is CASTPAGTTNQPQHF. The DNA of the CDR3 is TGTGCCAGTACCCCGGCGGGGACCACAAATCAGCCCCAGCATTTT. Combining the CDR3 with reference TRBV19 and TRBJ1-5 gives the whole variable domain DGGITQSPKYLFRKEGQNVTLSCEQNLNHDAMYWYRQDPGQGLRLIYYSQIVNDFQKGDIAEGYSVSREKKESFPLTVTSAQKNPTAFYLCASTPAGTTNQPQHFGDGTRLSIL.